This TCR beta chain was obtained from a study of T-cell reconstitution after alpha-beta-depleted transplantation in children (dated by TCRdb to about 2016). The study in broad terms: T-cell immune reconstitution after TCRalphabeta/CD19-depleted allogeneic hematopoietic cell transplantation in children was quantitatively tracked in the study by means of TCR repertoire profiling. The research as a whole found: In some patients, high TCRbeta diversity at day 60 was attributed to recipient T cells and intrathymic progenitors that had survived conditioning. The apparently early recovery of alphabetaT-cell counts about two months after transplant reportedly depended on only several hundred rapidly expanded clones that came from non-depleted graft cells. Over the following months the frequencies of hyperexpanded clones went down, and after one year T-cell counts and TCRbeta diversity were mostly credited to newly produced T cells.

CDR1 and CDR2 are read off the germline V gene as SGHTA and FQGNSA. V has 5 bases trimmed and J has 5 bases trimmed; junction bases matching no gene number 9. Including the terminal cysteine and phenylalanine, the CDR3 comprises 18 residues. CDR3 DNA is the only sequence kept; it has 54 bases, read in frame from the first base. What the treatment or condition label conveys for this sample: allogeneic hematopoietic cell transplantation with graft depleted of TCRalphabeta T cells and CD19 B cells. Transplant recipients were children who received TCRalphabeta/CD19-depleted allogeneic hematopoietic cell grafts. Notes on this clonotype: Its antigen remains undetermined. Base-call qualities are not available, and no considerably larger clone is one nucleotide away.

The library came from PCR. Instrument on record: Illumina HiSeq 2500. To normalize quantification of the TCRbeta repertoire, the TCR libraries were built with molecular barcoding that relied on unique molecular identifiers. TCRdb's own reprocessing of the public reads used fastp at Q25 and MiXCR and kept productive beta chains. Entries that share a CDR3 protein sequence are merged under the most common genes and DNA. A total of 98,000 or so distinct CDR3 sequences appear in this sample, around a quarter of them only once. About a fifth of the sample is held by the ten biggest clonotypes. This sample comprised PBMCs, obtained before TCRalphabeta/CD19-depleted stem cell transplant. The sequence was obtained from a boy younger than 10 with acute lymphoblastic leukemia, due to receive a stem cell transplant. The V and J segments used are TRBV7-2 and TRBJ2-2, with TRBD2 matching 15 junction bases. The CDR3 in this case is CASSLQPGTSGRTGELFF. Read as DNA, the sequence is TGTGCCAGCAGCCTTCAGCCCGGGACTAGCGGGAGGACCGGGGAGCTGTTTTTT.